Listed here are 10 T cell receptor beta chains from one sample, sequenced in a study of T cells in Graves' hyperthyroidism and ophthalmopathy. Template material for amplifying TCR beta CDR3 regions consisted of RNA transcripts. A set of HTBI primers served as the primers for a first-round RT-PCR of the TCR CDR3. Via MiXCR, TCRdb re-called the multiplex PCR reads, giving one row per CDR3 protein. Among approximately 640,000 distinct CDR3 sequences listed, roughly 46% were seen once. Sequences were obtained from peripheral blood or thyroid tissue (not recorded which). The receptors here all came from an adult man with Graves' disease, either hyperthyroidism or ophthalmopathy (not recorded which).

This clonotype was seen a few times. V is TRBV20-1 and J is TRBJ2-5, with D possibly TRBD1 on 6 matching bases. With 3 bases removed from V and 2 bases from J, the gap between germline ends came to 13 bases. This CDR3 has 14 amino acids. Germline-derived CDR1 and CDR2 are DFQATT and SNEGSKA (reference sequence). CDR3 in amino acids: CSASETGQQETQYF. The DNA of the CDR3 is TGCAGTGCTAGTGAAACAGGGCAGCAAGAGACCCAGTACTTC.

The sample holds a few counts of this clonotype. This sequence joins TRBV6-1 and TRBJ1-6, with 9 bases matching TRBD1. Trimming at V came to 8 bases and at J to 9 bases, leaving 11 bases not matched to a gene. The CDR3 is made up of 15 amino acids. Germline CDR1 and CDR2: MNHNS and SASEGT. CDR3: CASSPGQGKISPLHF. The CDR3 bases are TGTGCCAGCTCACCCGGACAGGGGAAGATTTCACCCCTCCACTTT.

The chain has TRBV20-1 and TRBJ1-5; the match to TRBD1 covers 12 bases. Germline-derived CDR1 and CDR2 are DFQATT and SNEGSKA (reference sequence). The length of the CDR3 is 19 residues. After removal of 4 bases from V and 7 bases from J, the junction contained 20 bases not matched to a gene. The CDR3 DNA reads as TGCAGTGCTAATCCGGAAATGATAGCGGGACAGGGGGCAAGGCAGCCCCAGCATTTT. Translating gives CSANPEMIAGQGARQPQHF.

The chain carries TRBV20-1 and TRBJ1-1; D might be TRBD1 (6 bases). This CDR3 spans 14 amino acids. Germline V gene data show CDR1 as DFQATT and CDR2 as SNEGSKA (reference sequence). CDR3: CRAAKGGMNTEAFF. Here the CDR3 DNA reads TGCAGGGCGGCTAAGGGGGGAATGAACACTGAAGCTTTCTTT.

On this clonotype itself: The final CDR3 position lacks the conserved phenylalanine or tryptophan, pointing to a likely read error. The V and J genes are TRBV7-2 and TRBJ1-2; tentative D call: TRBD1 (5 bases). CDR1 and CDR2 (germline): SGHTA, FQGNSA. Trimming took 5 bases from V and 8 from J, leaving 18 bases between them. The CDR3 contains 14 residues. The CDR3, as DNA: TGTGCCAGCAGCCAAGATTCGGGGCTCGGGGGCTACACCTCC. Translation gives CASSQDSGLGGYTS.

The chain uses TRBV11-1 and TRBJ2-7; D is perhaps TRBD2 (6 bases). The CDR3 is 17 residues long. V was cut by 5 bases and J by 2 bases, with 22 bases left in between. Germline V lookup: CDR1 SGHAT, CDR2 FQDESV (reference sequence). The CDR3 region is CASSQVQGLAQTYEQYF. CDR3 nucleotide sequence: TGTGCCAGCAGCCAAGTCCAGGGTCTAGCGCAAACCTACGAGCAGTACTTC.

CDR3 DNA sequence: TGTGCCAGCAGTTTTAGCGGGACGGGAATCAATCAGCCCCAGCATTTT. It codes for CASSFSGTGINQPQHF. V is TRBV12-3 or TRBV12-4 and J is TRBJ1-5; D possibly corresponds to TRBD1 (5 bases). The V and J ends lost 3 bases and 3 bases respectively, with 15 bases between them. The CDR3 has 16 amino acids.

There are a few counts of this clonotype. The J gene is TRBJ1-4, the V gene TRBV28; no clear D. CDR3 size: 11 residues. Germline V gives CDR1 MDHEN, CDR2 SYDVKM. The V end was cut by 3 bases, the J end by 8 bases, with 4 bases between. The CDR3 protein is CASSFWEKLFF. DNA of the CDR3: TGTGCCAGCAGTTTCTGGGAAAAACTGTTTTTT.

This clonotype occurred once. The junction departs from germline at one end; a sequencing error may be responsible. This chain joins TRBV29-1 and TRBJ1-2; 11 nucleotides agree with TRBD1. Germline assignment: CDR1 SQVTM and CDR2 ANQGSEA. The CDR3 spans 14 residues. The CDR3 is CSVEGTGGGYGHTF. DNA for the CDR3: TGCAGCGTTGAAGGGACAGGGGGCGGCTATGGCCACACCTTC.

This clonotype was detected a few times. The V call is TRBV7-9, the J call TRBJ2-1; D ambiguous. The germline V gene encodes CDR1 SEHNR and CDR2 FQNEAQ (reference sequence). This CDR3 spans 13 amino acids. V shed 1 base and J shed 4 bases, with 5 bases lying between them. The CDR3 coding sequence is TGTGCCAGCAGCTTAGGGGAATACAATGAGCAGTTCTTC. This codes for CASSLGEYNEQFF. The entire variable domain, with the rest obtained from reference TRBV7-9 and TRBJ2-1, is as follows: DTGVSQNPRHKITKRGQNVTFRCDPISEHNRLYWYRQTLGQGPEFLTYFQNEAQLEKSRLLSDRFSAERPKGSFSTLEIQRTEQGDSAMYLCASSLGEYNEQFFGPGTRLTVL.